A single sample gave rise to the 13 T cell receptor beta chains below, sequenced in a study of blood T cells in healthy people across ages. Then a second PCR, running about 6 to 12 cycles, was carried out with a sample-barcoded 5' primer and a J-beta primer mix. TCRdb independently ran MiXCR on the 5' RACE reads; one entry per CDR3 protein. This sample has roughly 1.4 million distinct CDR3 sequences; around 59% occur once, and the top ten carry over 6.5%. The source material was blood. The receptor source for this set is a man between 18 and 35 years old in good health.

The V gene is TRBV4-3, the J gene TRBJ2-7; no clear D. Trimming took 0 bases from V and 4 from J, leaving 10 bases between them. The CDR3 is made up of 14 amino acids. The germline V gene has CDR1 LGHNA and CDR2 YSLEER. As DNA, the CDR3 is TGCGCCAGCAGCCAAGAATTGGACCGGTACGAGCAGTACTTC. Its protein product is CASSQELDRYEQYF.

The V gene is TRBV7-9, the J gene TRBJ2-7; D unclear. The CDR3 is 13 amino acids. V was cut by 4 bases and J by 5 bases, with 12 bases left in between. The V gene's germline CDR1 is SEHNR and CDR2 FQNEAQ (reference sequence). DNA for the CDR3: TGTGCCAGCAGCTCACCCCGTCTCGACGAGCAGTACTTC. This encodes CASSSPRLDEQYF.

This chain links TRBV10-3 with TRBJ2-3, with 7 positions matching TRBD2. The CDR3 loop spans 12 amino acids. Germline trimming cut 8 bases from V and 4 bases from J; bases unmatched to any gene: 3. Germline V gene data show CDR1 as ENHRY and CDR2 as SYGVKD. CDR3 sequence: CAIAGGADTQYF. Here the CDR3 DNA reads TGTGCCATCGCTGGGGGGGCAGATACGCAGTATTTT.

This clonotype was counted a few times. The chain has TRBV5-1 and TRBJ2-2; unclear D gene. Trimming shortened V by 0 bases and J by 6 bases, and 3 bases separated the two germline ends. This CDR3 region has 12 residues. CDR1 and CDR2 from the germline V gene are SGHRS and YFSETQ. CDR3 loop: CASSLDPGELFF. DNA of the CDR3: TGCGCCAGCAGCTTGGACCCCGGGGAGCTGTTTTTT. The full variable domain, completed using reference TRBV5-1 and TRBJ2-2, is KAGVTQTPRYLIKTRGQQVTLSCSPISGHRSVSWYQQTPGQGLQFLFEYFSETQRNKGNFPGRFSGRQFSNSRSEMNVSTLELGDSALYLCASSLDPGELFFGEGSRLTVL.

This clonotype was picked up many times. The rearrangement joins TRBV7-2 to TRBJ2-3; 8 bases are a match to TRBD1. This CDR3 contains 15 residues. V was pared by 2 bases and J by 0 bases, with 1 base of the junction left unmatched. The germline CDR1 and CDR2 sequences are SGHTA and FQGNSA. CDR3 residues: CASSLRTGSTDTQYF. The CDR3 DNA is TGTGCCAGCAGCTTAAGGACAGGGAGCACAGATACGCAGTATTTT.

The CDR3 DNA sequence: TGTGCCAGCAGTTACTGGACTAGCTCCAGTGAGCAGTTCTTC. Protein product: CASSYWTSSSEQFF. V usage is TRBV28 and J usage is TRBJ2-1; 8 bases match TRBD2. Trimming removed 4 bases from V and 9 bases from J; junction bases left unmatched: 8. This CDR3 has 14 amino acids. Germline-derived CDR1 and CDR2 are MDHEN and SYDVKM.

V usage is TRBV5-1 and J usage is TRBJ1-2; 7 bases agree with TRBD1. CDR3 size: 20 residues. After removal of 3 bases from V and 6 bases from J, the junction contained 26 bases not matched to a gene. CDR1 is SGHRS, CDR2 YFSETQ, per germline. The DNA of the CDR3 is TGCGCCAGCAGCTCCAGTCCCCTAACAGGGGCGAAATCCACTTTAAATGGCTACACCTTC. It encodes CASSSSPLTGAKSTLNGYTF.

The chain uses TRBV5-5 and TRBJ1-1, with 7 bases that match TRBD1. J gave up 1 base and V 4 bases, and 7 bases lay outside the gene matches. In germline, CDR1 is SGHKS, CDR2 YYEKEE (reference sequence). The CDR3 length is 15 residues. This chain's CDR3 is CASSLTGVPNTEAFF. CDR3 bases: TGTGCCAGCAGCCTTACAGGGGTCCCGAACACTGAAGCTTTCTTT. The variable domain in full, with the rest retrieved from reference TRBV5-5 and TRBJ1-1, is DAGVTQSPTHLIKTRGQQVTLRCSPISGHKSVSWYQQVLGQGPQFIFQYYEKEERGRGNFPDRFSARQFPNYSSELNVNALLLGDSALYLCASSLTGVPNTEAFFGQGTRLTVV.

V usage is TRBV7-6 and J usage is TRBJ2-7, with 13 bases matching TRBD2. The CDR3 has 14 amino acids. Germline values: CDR1 SGHVS, CDR2 FNYEAQ. J was trimmed by 10 bases and V by 3 bases; bases with no gene match: 6. CDR3: CASSFRTSGGAQYF. CDR3 nucleotides: TGTGCCAGCAGCTTTCGAACTAGCGGGGGGGCACAGTACTTC.

As for this clonotype: Relative to the germline gene, one junction end is altered; a read error may explain this. V gene TRBV20-1 combines with J gene TRBJ1-2; 7 bases are shared with TRBD1. The CDR3 runs to 13 residues. Per germline, CDR1 DFQATT and CDR2 SNEGSKA (reference sequence). This chain's CDR3 is CSARGGTAVGYTF. The CDR3 nucleotides are TGCAGTGCCAGAGGAGGGACAGCTGTAGGCTACACCTTC.

This sequence joins TRBV27 and TRBJ1-5; 8 bases are shared with TRBD1. V shed 6 bases and J 7 bases; nucleotides not matched to a gene: 8. The germline V gene encodes CDR1 MNHEY and CDR2 SMNVEV (reference sequence). CDR3 length: 14 residues. The DNA of the CDR3 is TGTGCCAGCAGACCGACAGGGGTGAAGCAGCCCCAGCATTTT. Its protein product is CASRPTGVKQPQHF.

The genes are TRBV4-1 and TRBJ2-5; perhaps TRBD2 as D (5 bases). The V gene's germline CDR1 is MGHRA and CDR2 YSYEKL. The CDR3 contains 14 residues. V shed 1 base and J shed 11 bases, with 17 bases lying between them. CDR3 nucleotides: TGCGCCAGCAGCCAAGTTCCATACGAGGGTGAGCAGTACTTC. Translating gives CASSQVPYEGEQYF.

The gene calls are TRBV7-2 and TRBJ1-2; D is unresolved. The CDR3 is made up of 15 amino acids. V was shortened by 1 base and J by 2 bases, with 11 bases between the two germline ends. Germline V CDR1 and CDR2: SGHTA, FQGNSA. The CDR3 here is CASSLEDASNYGYTF. In DNA, the CDR3 is TGTGCCAGCAGCTTAGAAGACGCCAGCAACTATGGCTACACCTTC.